A single sample gave rise to the 24 T cell receptor beta chains below, sequenced in a study of OX40 agonist ivuxolimab in advanced cancers. Sequenced by immunoSEQ multiplex PCR; TCRdb stores in-frame clones only, minus some. The sample lists tens of thousands of clones; 90% were seen once. This sample comprised CD4+ or CD8+ T cells sorted from blood, obtained in a trial of the OX40 agonist ivuxolimab. The receptors stem from an adult with an advanced solid tumor such as melanoma, head and neck, liver or kidney cancer.

The V call is TRBV9, the J call TRBJ2-5; TRBD2 matches at 8 bases. This CDR3 is built from 16 residues. The germline gives CDR1 SGDLS, CDR2 YYNGEE. V shed 0 bases, J shed 5 bases, and the junction held 9 bases outside the gene matches. CDR3 in amino acids: CASSVDRGSGMETQYF. CDR3 bases: TGTGCCAGCAGCGTAGATCGGGGTAGCGGGATGGAGACCCAGTACTTC.

The table lists this clone with a count of one. The chain is built from TRBV7-2 and TRBJ1-3, with D perhaps TRBD1 (6 bases). V lost 5 bases to trimming and J lost 0 bases, with 23 bases between them. Germline CDR1 is SGHTA and CDR2 is FQGNSA. This CDR3 has 19 residues. The CDR3 loop reads CASSRLNPSGVSSGNTIYF. The DNA for the CDR3 is TGTGCCAGCAGCCGCCTTAATCCCTCAGGGGTGTCCTCTGGAAACACCATATATTTT.

This chain uses TRBV19 with TRBJ1-1, with TRBD1 identical over 10 bases. Germline V lookup: CDR1 LNHDA, CDR2 SQIVND (reference sequence). Losses at the gene ends were 3 bases for V and 5 bases for J; bases not matched to a gene: 3. The length of the CDR3 is 14 residues. The CDR3 DNA sequence: TGTGCCAGTAGTATTGGACAGGGGGGAACTGAAGCTTTCTTT. Protein product: CASSIGQGGTEAFF.

This clone was observed a single time. V and J are TRBV18 and TRBJ2-1, with 7 bases fitting TRBD1. V lost 3 bases and J lost 4; bases outside the gene matches: 3. Germline CDR1 is KGHSH and CDR2 is LQKENI. The CDR3 has 14 residues. CDR3 nucleotide sequence: TGTGCCAGCTCACCCGGACAGGTTTACAATGAGCAGTTCTTC. Translating it yields CASSPGQVYNEQFF. The full variable domain, completed using reference TRBV18 and TRBJ2-1, is NAGVMQNPRHLVRRRGQEARLRCSPMKGHSHVYWYRQLPEEGLKFMVYLQKENIIDESGMPKERFSAEFPKEGPSILRIQQVVRGDSAAYFCASSPGQVYNEQFFGPGTRLTVL.

The chain has TRBV28 and TRBJ1-2, with D perhaps matching TRBD1 (5 bases). CDR3 length: 13 residues. CDR1 and CDR2 (germline): MDHEN, SYDVKM. The CDR3 DNA sequence: TGTACCACCTCAGGATCTCAATCGGGACCATACACCTTC. Translation gives CTTSGSQSGPYTF.

This clone has a single count. The rearrangement links TRBV11-2 to TRBJ2-2; the D gene is possibly TRBD1 (5 bases). Germline CDR1 SGHAT, CDR2 FQNNGV. The CDR3 has 17 residues. Between the trimmed V and J ends, which lost 1 base and 0 bases, there was a span of 12 bases. The CDR3 sequence: CASSLVWGISNTGELFF. CDR3 DNA: TGTGCCAGCAGCTTAGTATGGGGCATTTCGAACACCGGGGAGCTGTTTTTT.

The V call is TRBV28, the J call TRBJ1-4, with 9 bases identical to TRBD1. Trimming at V came to 4 bases and at J to 8 bases, leaving 8 bases not matched to a gene. The length of the CDR3 is 15 residues. Germline CDR1 reads MDHEN; CDR2 reads SYDVKM. DNA for the CDR3: TGTGCCAGCAGTTCGCCCGGGACAGGGAGGGAAAAACTGTTTTTT. Amino acid sequence: CASSSPGTGREKLFF.

This chain joins TRBV5-1 and TRBJ1-1, with TRBD1 as a possible D gene (5 bases). The CDR3 length is 11 residues. The germline V and J ends were trimmed by 0 bases and 8 bases, with 5 bases remaining between them. CDR1 and CDR2 (germline): SGHRS, YFSETQ. Written as DNA, the CDR3 is TGCGCCAGCAGCTTGGGGGACGAAGCTTTCTTT. It encodes CASSLGDEAFF.

The chain carries TRBV6-6 and TRBJ2-2, with 8 bases matching TRBD2. Germline assignment: CDR1 MNHNY and CDR2 SVGAGI (reference sequence). The CDR3 is made up of 14 amino acids. The V gene end was trimmed by 2 bases and the J gene end by 4 bases; junction bases not matched to a gene: 0. The CDR3 sequence is CASSYGTSTGELFF. The DNA of the CDR3 is TGTGCCAGCAGTTACGGGACTAGCACCGGGGAGCTGTTTTTT.

This sequence joins TRBV11-3 and TRBJ2-7, with a tentative D call TRBD1 (6 bases). The CDR3 is 14 amino acids. Germline V gene sequence: CDR1 SGHNT, CDR2 YENEEA. The V and J ends lost 5 bases and 3 bases respectively, with 14 bases between them. The CDR3 loop is CASSPEDSVYEQYF. In nucleotides, the CDR3 is TGTGCCAGCAGCCCGGAGGACAGCGTCTACGAGCAGTACTTC.

V gene TRBV20-1 combines with J gene TRBJ2-1; no definite D call. The V and J ends lost 6 bases and 7 bases respectively, with 4 bases between them. CDR3 length: 9 amino acids. Germline V gene lookup returns CDR1 DFQATT and CDR2 SNEGSKA (reference sequence). The CDR3 DNA reads TGCAGTGCAGCGAATGAGCAGTTCTTC. Protein sequence: CSAANEQFF.

The V call is TRBV4-1, the J call TRBJ1-5, with D perhaps TRBD1 (5 bases). Trimming cost V 4 bases and J 7 bases, with 14 bases left between them. Germline CDR1 MGHRA, CDR2 YSYEKL. The CDR3 runs 14 residues. The CDR3 reads CASSLSGGGQPQHF. DNA for the CDR3: TGCGCCAGCAGCCTGTCCGGGGGAGGACAGCCCCAGCATTTT.

CDR3 DNA: TGTGCCAGCGGACTCGGACGTACCTATGGCTACACCTTC. It translates to CASGLGRTYGYTF. The rearrangement links TRBV28 to TRBJ1-2; D remains unclear. The CDR3 loop spans 13 amino acids. The germline CDR1 and CDR2 sequences are MDHEN and SYDVKM. Trimming took 8 bases from V and 4 from J, leaving 14 bases between them.

This clone was observed a handful of times. The CDR3, as DNA: TGTGCCACCGGGACGGTGAACACCGGGGAGCTGTTTTTT. It codes for CATGTVNTGELFF. This chain uses TRBV28 with TRBJ2-2; the D call may be TRBD1 or TRBD2 (5 bases each). Per the germline V gene, CDR1 is MDHEN and CDR2 is SYDVKM. V shed 10 bases and J shed 1 base, with 10 bases lying between them. This CDR3 contains 13 residues.

The J gene is TRBJ1-1, the V gene TRBV6-1; D is perhaps TRBD1 (5 bases). CDR3 length: 13 amino acids. Trimming took off 1 base at V and 11 bases at J, with 14 bases between the two ends. Per the germline V gene, CDR1 is MNHNS and CDR2 is SASEGT. CDR3 DNA sequence: TGTGCCAGCAGTGAAGTAGGGGATCAAGGGGCTTTCTTT. It codes for CASSEVGDQGAFF.

V gene TRBV18 combines with J gene TRBJ1-1; the D gene is possibly TRBD1 (6 bases). The CDR3 is 16 residues long. Trimming removed 3 bases from V and 0 bases from J, with 14 bases in between. CDR1 KGHSH and CDR2 LQKENI come from the germline V gene. This chain's CDR3 is CASSPGPGAMNTEAFF. CDR3 coding DNA: TGTGCCAGCTCACCCGGGCCGGGGGCGATGAACACTGAAGCTTTCTTT.

The rearrangement links TRBV19 to TRBJ2-7, with 8 bases matching TRBD1. This CDR3 has 13 residues. In germline, CDR1 is LNHDA, CDR2 SQIVND (reference sequence). V shed 10 bases and J 4 bases; nucleotides not matched to a gene: 9. For the CDR3, the DNA is TGTGCCACCCCGGACAGGGAAACTTACGAGCAGTACTTC. This gives the protein CATPDRETYEQYF.

The rearrangement uses TRBV7-2 and TRBJ2-3; 9 bases are a match to TRBD2. Germline V lookup: CDR1 SGHTA, CDR2 FQGNSA. J lost 0 bases, V lost 5 bases, and 6 bases had no gene match. This CDR3 contains 16 residues. CDR3 sequence: CASSPPGLASTDTQYF. The CDR3 DNA follows: TGTGCCAGCAGCCCGCCGGGACTAGCTAGCACAGATACGCAGTATTTT.

The chain recombines TRBV28 with TRBJ1-5; TRBD1 is a possible D gene (5 bases). Germline CDR1 MDHEN, CDR2 SYDVKM. Trimming took 2 bases from V and 1 from J, leaving 9 bases between them. This CDR3 has 15 amino acids. The CDR3 here is CASSLGGASNQPQHF. CDR3 bases: TGTGCCAGCAGTTTAGGAGGGGCGAGCAATCAGCCCCAGCATTTT.

The chain uses TRBV11-2 and TRBJ1-3, with unresolved D. The CDR3 totals 14 residues. Trimming left V 1 base short and J 4 bases short, with 8 bases between. From germline, CDR1 is SGHAT and CDR2 FQNNGV. The CDR3 spells CASSLGSGGNTIYF. CDR3 nucleotides: TGTGCCAGCAGCTTAGGATCGGGCGGAAACACCATATATTTT.

This chain links TRBV30 with TRBJ1-4, with unresolved D. This CDR3 region has 11 residues. With 0 bases removed from V and 9 bases from J, the gap between germline ends came to 5 bases. Germline CDR1 GTSNPN, CDR2 SVGIG (reference sequence). Here the CDR3 reads CAWSVGQKLFF. The CDR3 bases are TGTGCCTGGAGTGTTGGGCAAAAACTGTTTTTT.

The chain employs TRBV6-5 and TRBJ1-2; no clear D gene. Per germline, CDR1 MNHEY and CDR2 SVGAGI. This CDR3 has 12 amino acids. The V end lost 6 bases, the J end lost 8 bases, and 13 bases lay between the germline ends. DNA of the CDR3: TGTGCCAGCAGCAGACTAACGGGGGGCTACACCTTC. Protein sequence: CASSRLTGGYTF.

The chain is built from TRBV29-1 and TRBJ2-7; 7 bases match TRBD2. CDR3 size: 11 residues. The trim removed 7 bases at V and 4 bases at J, leaving 4 bases unmatched. Germline V lookup: CDR1 SQVTM, CDR2 ANQGSEA. The CDR3 protein is CSAVGLYEQYF. In DNA, the CDR3 is TGCAGCGCTGTGGGACTATACGAGCAGTACTTC.

The V gene is TRBV2, the J gene TRBJ1-5; D ambiguous. From germline, CDR1 is SNHLY and CDR2 FYNNEI. The CDR3 extends over 15 amino acids. Deletions cut 2 bases from V and 6 bases from J, with 14 bases between. The CDR3 here is CASSERAAGGQPQHF. The CDR3 region has the DNA TGTGCCAGCAGTGAACGGGCAGCAGGAGGTCAGCCCCAGCATTTT.